The 28 T cell receptor beta chains presented below share a single source sample, sequenced in a study of control samples from healthy donors and cancer patients. TCRdb's table, derived via immunoSEQ multiplex PCR, lists solely in-frame clones and lacks some. The sample yields 90,000 to 100,000 clones, 84% seen once. Sequencing used PBMCs. Receptors originate from a man between 65 and 85 years old with lung cancer.

The chain's CDR3 is CASSQWPVRGEQYF. CDR3 in DNA: TGTGCCAGCAGCCAATGGCCGGTTAGGGGCGAGCAGTACTTC. This sequence joins TRBV3-1 (or the pseudogene TRBV3-2) and TRBJ2-7, with D maybe TRBD1 (5 bases). Trimming removed 2 bases from V and 6 bases from J, with 14 bases in between. CDR3 length: 14 amino acids. From germline, CDR1 is LGHDT and CDR2 YNNKEL (reference sequence).

The V gene is TRBV27, the J gene TRBJ2-3, with D unclear. The CDR3 runs 14 residues. Germline CDR1 reads MNHEY; CDR2 reads SMNVEV (reference sequence). With 1 base removed from V and 0 bases from J, the gap between germline ends came to 5 bases. CDR3 region: CASSLLRSTDTQYF. In DNA form, the CDR3 reads TGTGCCAGCAGTTTATTACGGAGCACAGATACGCAGTATTTT.

V is TRBV28 and J is TRBJ2-5; 9 bases line up with TRBD2. The CDR3 spans 15 residues. Germline V gene data show CDR1 as MDHEN and CDR2 as SYDVKM. Trimming cost V 7 bases and J 1 base; bases outside gene matches: 7. CDR3 amino acids: CASKGGGAGQETQYF. The CDR3 DNA reads TGTGCCAGCAAGGGCGGGGGGGCAGGCCAAGAGACCCAGTACTTC. Looking up the rest from reference TRBV28 and TRBJ2-5 gives the full variable domain: DVKVTQSSRYLVKRTGEKVFLECVQDMDHENMFWYRQDPGLGLRLIYFSYDVKMKEKGDIPEGYSVSREKKERFSLILESASTNQTSMYLCASKGGGAGQETQYFGPGTRLLVL.

This clone was found once. The gene calls are TRBV9 and TRBJ2-7; tentative D call: TRBD1 (6 bases). This CDR3 is built from 15 residues. Germline V gene data show CDR1 as SGDLS and CDR2 as YYNGEE. V lost 3 bases and J 0 bases, leaving 13 bases between the germline ends. This CDR3 reads CASSEQTGNSYEQYF. CDR3 in DNA: TGTGCCAGCAGCGAGCAAACAGGGAACTCCTACGAGCAGTACTTC.

This clone came up a few times. This chain links TRBV5-6 with TRBJ2-3; D not resolved. The germline gives CDR1 SGHDT, CDR2 YYEEEE. The CDR3 totals 11 residues. Trimming removed 4 bases at V and 6 bases at J, with 6 bases between. CDR3 residues: CASSDGDTQYF. The CDR3 DNA follows: TGTGCCAGCAGCGACGGTGATACGCAGTATTTT.

The chain carries TRBV28 and TRBJ2-7; 10 positions match TRBD2. CDR1 is MDHEN, CDR2 SYDVKM, per germline. The CDR3 contains 15 residues. V dropped 4 bases and J dropped 3; count of bases not matched to a gene: 6. The CDR3 is CASSSPGLARYEQYF. The CDR3 DNA is TGTGCCAGCAGTTCGCCGGGACTAGCGCGCTACGAGCAGTACTTC.

The rearrangement joins TRBV28 to TRBJ2-7; TRBD1 matches at 11 bases. Germline values: CDR1 MDHEN, CDR2 SYDVKM. The CDR3 sequence is 15 residues long. V lost 6 bases to trimming and J lost 2 bases; unmatched junction nucleotides: 6. CDR3 region: CASRLGQGETYEQYF. Written as DNA, the CDR3 is TGTGCCAGCAGATTGGGACAGGGGGAAACCTACGAGCAGTACTTC.

CDR3 amino acids: CASSLTRERGYTF. The CDR3 nucleotides are TGTGCCAGCAGTTTAACCCGGGAAAGGGGCTACACCTTC. This chain connects TRBV12-3 or TRBV12-4 to TRBJ1-2; D uncertain. Trimming shortened V by 2 bases and J by 8 bases, and 12 bases separated the two germline ends. The CDR3 covers 13 residues.

This chain uses TRBV11-2 with TRBJ1-2, with a possible D match to TRBD1 (5 bases). CDR1 and CDR2 (germline): SGHAT, FQNNGV. Trimming removed 1 base from V and 8 bases from J, with 14 bases in between. The CDR3 consists of 14 residues. The CDR3 is CASSLAGGIGGYTF. DNA for the CDR3: TGTGCCAGCAGCTTAGCCGGGGGAATCGGCGGCTACACCTTC.

The chain carries TRBV29-1 and TRBJ2-1, with D tentatively TRBD2 (5 bases). CDR1 and CDR2 from the germline V gene are SQVTM and ANQGSEA. The CDR3 extends over 14 amino acids. The V and J ends lost 3 bases and 8 bases respectively, with 17 bases between them. The CDR3 nucleotides read TGCAGCGTTGAGTATCCGGGCGGGTTCGATGAGCAGTTCTTC. Protein product: CSVEYPGGFDEQFF.

This chain links TRBV6-2 or TRBV6-3 with TRBJ2-3, with 12 bases fitting TRBD2. Trimming removed 6 bases from V and 0 bases from J; junction bases left unmatched: 13. This CDR3 is built from 19 residues. Germline CDR1 is MNHEY and CDR2 is SVGEGT. This CDR3 reads CASSPTSGGSSSSTDTQYF. CDR3 sequence (DNA): TGTGCCAGCAGCCCGACTAGCGGGGGAAGCTCCTCTAGCACAGATACGCAGTATTTT.

The V gene is TRBV7-2, the J gene TRBJ2-4, with TRBD1 identical over 10 bases. This CDR3 has 17 amino acids. V shed 5 bases, J shed 0 bases, and the junction held 7 bases outside the gene matches. CDR1 and CDR2 (germline): SGHTA, FQGNSA. For the CDR3, the DNA is TGTGCCAGCAGCGACCGGGACAGGGGCCTAGCCAAAAACATTCAGTACTTC. It is translated as CASSDRDRGLAKNIQYF.

The J gene is TRBJ2-5, the V gene TRBV6-5, with 9 bases identical to TRBD2. V was pared by 4 bases and J by 7 bases, with 13 bases of the junction left unmatched. The CDR3 is 16 residues long. Germline loops: CDR1 MNHEY, CDR2 SVGAGI. The CDR3 DNA is TGTGCCAGCAGTTCCCTTAGCGGGGGCGCTGGAGGGACCCAGTACTTC. This gives the protein CASSSLSGGAGGTQYF.

The gene calls are TRBV6-1 and TRBJ2-1; no reliable D call. Germline V gene data show CDR1 as MNHNS and CDR2 as SASEGT. Trimming took 0 bases from V and 15 from J, leaving 9 bases between them. The CDR3 totals 11 residues. In nucleotides, the CDR3 is TGTGCCAGCAGTGAAGCAGCCTACCCGTTCTTC. This codes for CASSEAAYPFF.

CDR3 bases: TGTGCCACCAGCAGAGGCGGGGGGGCCTACGAGCAGTACTTC. Encoded protein: CATSRGGGAYEQYF. The chain has TRBV15 and TRBJ2-7; TRBD2 agrees at 9 bases. The germline CDR1 and CDR2 sequences are LNHNV and YYDKDF (reference sequence). V shed 1 base, J shed 2 bases, and the junction held 0 bases outside the gene matches. CDR3 size: 14 residues.

The rearrangement links TRBV10-3 to TRBJ1-2; D gene ambiguous. CDR1 is ENHRY, CDR2 SYGVKD, per germline. V was cut by 2 bases and J by 7 bases, with 14 bases left in between. CDR3 length equals 14 residues. The CDR3 nucleotides are TGTGCCATCAGTGAGCCGGTGCAGGCAGGTGGCTACACCTTC. Residues: CAISEPVQAGGYTF.

The J gene is TRBJ2-7, the V gene TRBV30; D ambiguous. The CDR3 totals 12 residues. The V end lost 0 bases, the J end lost 6 bases, and 9 bases lay between the germline ends. Germline CDR1 reads GTSNPN; CDR2 reads SVGIG (reference sequence). The CDR3 DNA is TGTGCCTGGAGTGTCCGACCCCTCGAGCAGTACTTC. The encoded protein is CAWSVRPLEQYF.

The chain joins TRBV25-1 to TRBJ2-7; D is possibly TRBD1 (7 bases). V lost 5 bases and J 0 bases, leaving 11 bases between the germline ends. The CDR3 has 14 amino acids. The germline V gene has CDR1 MGHDK and CDR2 SYGVNS. The CDR3, as DNA: TGTGCCAGCAGTCCCCAGGGGGGCTCCTACGAGCAGTACTTC. As protein: CASSPQGGSYEQYF.

This chain links TRBV10-3 with TRBJ1-1; no clear D gene. Between the trimmed V and J ends, which lost 6 bases and 0 bases, there was a span of 17 bases. Per the germline V gene, CDR1 is ENHRY and CDR2 is SYGVKD. This CDR3 has 16 amino acids. CDR3 amino acids: CAISPRDPTMNTEAFF. The CDR3 bases are TGTGCCATCAGCCCCCGGGATCCGACCATGAACACTGAAGCTTTCTTT.

The rearrangement uses TRBV6-6 and TRBJ1-5; 7 nucleotides match TRBD1. The J segment lost 0 bases and the V segment lost 6 bases, leaving 5 bases of the junction unmatched. This CDR3 spans 15 amino acids. Germline values: CDR1 MNHNY, CDR2 SVGAGI (reference sequence). This chain's CDR3 is CASRKGTDSNQPQHF. The CDR3, as DNA: TGTGCCAGCAGAAAAGGGACAGATAGCAATCAGCCCCAGCATTTT.

J is TRBJ2-4 and V is TRBV5-8; D might be TRBD1 (6 bases). Germline V lookup: CDR1 SGHTS, CDR2 YDEGEE. This CDR3 has 17 amino acids. V lost 0 bases and J 3 bases, leaving 16 bases between the germline ends. This CDR3 is CASSLARLTGGKNIQYF. The CDR3 region has the DNA TGTGCCAGCAGCTTGGCACGCCTGACAGGCGGCAAAAACATTCAGTACTTC. The variable domain in full, completed from reference TRBV5-8 and TRBJ2-4, reads EAGVTQSPTHLIKTRGQQATLRCSPISGHTSVYWYQQALGLGLQFLLWYDEGEERNRGNFPPRFSGRQFPNYSSELNVNALELEDSALYLCASSLARLTGGKNIQYFGAGTRLSVL.

This clone was observed a handful of times. This chain connects TRBV2 to TRBJ1-4, with a tentative D call TRBD1 (6 bases). The CDR3 runs 11 residues. Deletions cut 6 bases from V and 10 bases from J, with 9 bases between. Germline CDR1 SNHLY, CDR2 FYNNEI. CDR3 sequence: CASRDSRKLFF. For the CDR3, the DNA is TGTGCCAGCAGGGACAGTAGAAAACTGTTTTTT.

The V call is TRBV2, the J call TRBJ1-4, with 8 bases identical to TRBD1. The germline gives CDR1 SNHLY, CDR2 FYNNEI. The length of the CDR3 is 15 residues. V lost 4 bases, J lost 7 bases, and 8 bases stayed unmatched. The CDR3 loop reads CASSALGTGGEKLFF. In DNA, the CDR3 is TGTGCCAGCAGTGCGTTGGGGACAGGAGGTGAAAAACTGTTTTTT.

V and J are TRBV12-5 and TRBJ2-5; TRBD1 or TRBD2 may be the D gene (5 bases each). Deletions cut 0 bases from V and 3 bases from J, with 17 bases between. CDR3 length: 17 residues. CDR1 and CDR2 (germline): LGHNT, FRNRAP. The CDR3 DNA reads as TGTGCTAGTGGTTTGGTATGGGGGTCGGAGCCCAAAGAGACCCAGTACTTC. Translating gives CASGLVWGSEPKETQYF. Based on the CDR3 plus reference TRBV12-5 and TRBJ2-5, the full variable domain is DARVTQTPRHKVTEMGQEVTMRCQPILGHNTVFWYRQTMMQGLELLAYFRNRAPLDDSGMPKDRFSAEMPDATLATLKIQPSEPRDSAVYFCASGLVWGSEPKETQYFGPGTRLLVL.

The chain employs TRBV11-1 and TRBJ2-5; D uncertain. Deletions cut 6 bases from V and 0 bases from J, with 8 bases between. The CDR3 spans 13 residues. Germline CDR1 reads SGHAT; CDR2 reads FQDESV (reference sequence). Here the CDR3 reads CASRKRYQETQYF. The DNA for the CDR3 is TGTGCCAGCAGGAAAAGGTACCAAGAGACCCAGTACTTC.

This clone was observed a few times. The rearrangement links TRBV11-2 to TRBJ1-2; 12 bases line up with TRBD1. Germline V gives CDR1 SGHAT, CDR2 FQNNGV. The CDR3 runs to 16 residues. Trimming at V came to 5 bases and at J to 4 bases, leaving 8 bases not matched to a gene. The CDR3 sequence is CASSMRDRGLGYGYTF. The DNA for the CDR3 is TGTGCCAGCAGCATGAGGGACAGGGGGCTAGGCTATGGCTACACCTTC.

The chain carries TRBV7-6 and TRBJ2-5, with a weak D call TRBD1 (6 bases). Germline CDR1 SGHVS, CDR2 FNYEAQ. With 5 bases removed from V and 5 bases from J, the gap between germline ends came to 12 bases. This CDR3 has 13 residues. The CDR3 protein is CASSTSGGETQYF. CDR3 nucleotide sequence: TGTGCCAGCAGCACCAGTGGGGGCGAGACCCAGTACTTC.

The chain links TRBV14 to TRBJ1-2; no definite D call. CDR3 length: 13 amino acids. Germline lookup yields CDR1 SGHDN and CDR2 FVKESK. V lost 3 bases and J 7 bases, leaving 12 bases between the germline ends. The CDR3 spells CASSHYWGAGYTF. The CDR3 DNA reads TGTGCCAGCAGCCATTATTGGGGTGCTGGCTACACCTTC.